The 8 T cell receptor beta chains reported below all come from one sample, sequenced in a study of blood T cells in healthy people across ages. Primers used in a second PCR of roughly 7 to 11 cycles were a sample-barcoded 5' primer and a J-beta primer mix. One entry per CDR3 protein, called by TCRdb with MiXCR from the 5' RACE reads. The sample shows approximately 700,000 distinct CDR3 sequences, less than 40% of them seen only once. The source material was blood. The receptors here all came from an elderly woman in good health.

The gene calls are TRBV25-1 and TRBJ1-4, with a weak D call TRBD1 (6 bases). CDR1 and CDR2 (germline): MGHDK, SYGVNS. The CDR3 is 15 residues long. Trimming stripped 1 base from V and 7 bases from J, with 13 bases between. Here the CDR3 reads CASSEFGGIGEKLFF. The CDR3 DNA reads as TGTGCCAGCAGTGAATTTGGGGGCATCGGTGAAAAACTGTTTTTT.

Notes on this clonotype: A much larger clone is a single base away; this may be a read error. The V call is TRBV5-6, the J call TRBJ2-7; tentatively, D is TRBD2 (5 bases). The J call may be faulty, since TRBJ2-5 better matches the DNA end. CDR3 length equals 15 residues. Per germline, CDR1 SGHDT and CDR2 YYEEEE. The DNA for the CDR3 is TGTGCCAGCAGCCCGTGGGTCGGGGAAAGAAAGACCCAGTACTTC. Residues: CASSPWVGERKTQYF.

There are many counts of this clonotype. This chain uses TRBV7-2 with TRBJ1-2; 9 bases line up with TRBD1. Germline assignment: CDR1 SGHTA and CDR2 FQGNSA. V lost 4 bases and J lost 2; bases outside the gene matches: 17. The CDR3 totals 19 residues. CDR3 loop: CASSSDRTGARMGNYGYTF. CDR3 in DNA: TGTGCCAGCAGCTCGGACCGGACAGGGGCTCGAATGGGGAACTATGGCTACACCTTC.

This clonotype was seen repeatedly, ten times or more. The V and J genes are TRBV7-3 and TRBJ2-6, with D perhaps matching TRBD1 or TRBD2 (5 bases each). Germline V gene lookup returns CDR1 SGHTA and CDR2 FQGTGA. This CDR3 is 15 amino acids long. Trimming cost V 5 bases and J 2 bases, with 10 bases left between them. This CDR3 reads CASSQGPAGANVLTF. CDR3 sequence (DNA): TGTGCCAGCAGCCAGGGACCGGCTGGGGCCAACGTCCTGACTTTC.

The chain carries TRBV5-1 and TRBJ2-3, with D maybe TRBD2 (5 bases). Germline values: CDR1 SGHRS, CDR2 YFSETQ. The CDR3 has 14 amino acids. V was clipped by 4 bases and J by 1 base, with 10 bases between them. CDR3 amino acids: CASSEAVGTDTQYF. CDR3 bases: TGCGCCAGCAGCGAAGCGGTGGGCACAGATACGCAGTATTTT.

This clonotype has a count of ten or more. The rearrangement joins TRBV30 to TRBJ2-6; D unresolved. The germline CDR1 and CDR2 sequences are GTSNPN and SVGIG (reference sequence). Between the trimmed V and J ends, which lost 3 bases and 4 bases, there was a span of 7 bases. The CDR3 contains 13 residues. The CDR3 loop is CAWRTPGANVLTF. In DNA, the CDR3 is TGTGCCTGGAGGACCCCGGGGGCCAACGTCCTGACTTTC.

This clonotype was counted between two and nine times. The V call is TRBV20-1, the J call TRBJ2-1; TRBD1 agrees at 11 bases. CDR3 size: 13 residues. Trimming removed 8 bases from V and 4 bases from J; junction bases left unmatched: 4. Looked up from germline, CDR1 is DFQATT and CDR2 is SNEGSKA (reference sequence). CDR3 in DNA: TGCAGTAAGGGACAGGGGGTTTACAATGAGCAGTTCTTC. This encodes CSKGQGVYNEQFF.

This clonotype was recorded at least ten times. J is TRBJ2-5 and V is TRBV5-4; TRBD1 is a possible D gene (6 bases). In germline, CDR1 is SGHNT, CDR2 YYREEE (reference sequence). The CDR3 is 14 amino acids. Between the trimmed V and J ends, which lost 4 bases and 4 bases, there was a span of 14 bases. In DNA form, the CDR3 reads TGTGCCAGCAGCGACACAGGGATGGCAGAGACCCAGTACTTC. Translated, it gives CASSDTGMAETQYF.